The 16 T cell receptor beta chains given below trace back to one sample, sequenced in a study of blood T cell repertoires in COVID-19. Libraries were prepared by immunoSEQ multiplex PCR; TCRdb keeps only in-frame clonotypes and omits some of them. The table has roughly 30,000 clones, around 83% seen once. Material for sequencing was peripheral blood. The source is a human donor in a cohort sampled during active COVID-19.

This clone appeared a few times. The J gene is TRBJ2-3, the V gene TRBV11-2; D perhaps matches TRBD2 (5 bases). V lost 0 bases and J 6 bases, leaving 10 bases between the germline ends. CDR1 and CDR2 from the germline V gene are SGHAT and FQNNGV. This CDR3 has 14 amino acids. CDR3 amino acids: CASSLDGVLDTQYF. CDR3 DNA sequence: TGTGCCAGCAGCTTAGACGGGGTGTTGGATACGCAGTATTTT.

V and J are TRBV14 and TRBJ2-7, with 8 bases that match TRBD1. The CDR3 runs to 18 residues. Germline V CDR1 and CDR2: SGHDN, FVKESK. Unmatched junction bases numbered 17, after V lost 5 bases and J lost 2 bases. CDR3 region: CASSSLRRQGRNPYEQYF. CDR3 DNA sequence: TGTGCCAGCAGCTCCCTGAGGAGACAGGGGCGAAACCCCTACGAGCAGTACTTC.

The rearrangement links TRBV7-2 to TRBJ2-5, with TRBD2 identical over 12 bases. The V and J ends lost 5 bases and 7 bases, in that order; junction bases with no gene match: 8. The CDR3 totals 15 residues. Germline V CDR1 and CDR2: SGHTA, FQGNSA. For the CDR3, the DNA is TGTGCCAGCAGCCGGACTAGCGGGGCGTCAGTGACCCAGTACTTC. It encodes CASSRTSGASVTQYF.

This chain's CDR3 is CASSLSRTEGQYF. In DNA, the CDR3 is TGTGCCAGCAGCTTATCCAGGACAGAAGGGCAGTACTTC. This chain uses TRBV7-2 with TRBJ2-7, with a tentative D call TRBD1 (6 bases). This CDR3 spans 13 amino acids. V was cut by 2 bases and J by 9 bases, with 14 bases left in between. The germline gives CDR1 SGHTA, CDR2 FQGNSA.

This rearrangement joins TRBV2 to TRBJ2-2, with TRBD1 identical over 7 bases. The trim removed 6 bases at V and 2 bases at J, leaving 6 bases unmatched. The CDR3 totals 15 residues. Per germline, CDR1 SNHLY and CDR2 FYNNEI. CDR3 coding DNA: TGTGCCAGCAGGAAAGACAGGGTTAACACCGGGGAGCTGTTTTTT. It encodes CASRKDRVNTGELFF.

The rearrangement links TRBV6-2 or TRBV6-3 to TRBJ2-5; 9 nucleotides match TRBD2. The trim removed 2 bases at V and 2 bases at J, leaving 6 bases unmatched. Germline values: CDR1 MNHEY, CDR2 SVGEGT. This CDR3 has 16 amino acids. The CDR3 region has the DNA TGTGCCAGCAGTTACGGTGTAGCGGGGGAACAAGAGACCCAGTACTTC. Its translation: CASSYGVAGEQETQYF.

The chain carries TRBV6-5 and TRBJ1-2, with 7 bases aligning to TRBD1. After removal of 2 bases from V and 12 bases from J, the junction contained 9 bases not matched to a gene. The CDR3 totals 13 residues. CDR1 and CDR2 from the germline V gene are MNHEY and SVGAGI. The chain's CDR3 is CASSYRSGGLHTF. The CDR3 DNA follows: TGTGCCAGCAGTTACAGGTCAGGGGGGCTTCACACCTTC.

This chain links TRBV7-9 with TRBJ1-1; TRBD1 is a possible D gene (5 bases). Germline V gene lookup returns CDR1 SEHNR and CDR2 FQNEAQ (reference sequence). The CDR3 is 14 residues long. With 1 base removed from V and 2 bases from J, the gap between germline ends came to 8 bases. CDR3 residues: CASSLGTINTEAFF. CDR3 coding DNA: TGTGCCAGCAGCTTAGGGACAATAAACACTGAAGCTTTCTTT.

As DNA, the CDR3 is TGTGCCAGCAGCGTTTCCCCACAATCCTACGAGCAGTACTTC. Protein sequence: CASSVSPQSYEQYF. The V gene is TRBV9, the J gene TRBJ2-7; D remains ambiguous. CDR1 and CDR2 (germline): SGDLS, YYNGEE. The CDR3 sequence is 14 residues long. The germline V and J ends were trimmed by 2 bases and 1 base, with 10 bases remaining between them.

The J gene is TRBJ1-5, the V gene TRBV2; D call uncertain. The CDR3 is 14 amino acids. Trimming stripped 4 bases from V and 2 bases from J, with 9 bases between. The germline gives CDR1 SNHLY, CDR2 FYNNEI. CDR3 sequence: CASSGARGNQPQHF. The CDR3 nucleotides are TGTGCCAGCAGTGGGGCCCGTGGCAATCAGCCCCAGCATTTT.

CDR3 nucleotides: TGTGCCAGCAGTGATTCGGTTACGGGGGATACGCAGTATTTT. This sequence encodes CASSDSVTGDTQYF. This chain joins TRBV2 and TRBJ2-3; possibly TRBD2 for D (5 bases). V gave up 3 bases and J gave up 6 bases, with 13 bases separating them. Germline V CDR1 and CDR2: SNHLY, FYNNEI. The CDR3 has 14 amino acids.

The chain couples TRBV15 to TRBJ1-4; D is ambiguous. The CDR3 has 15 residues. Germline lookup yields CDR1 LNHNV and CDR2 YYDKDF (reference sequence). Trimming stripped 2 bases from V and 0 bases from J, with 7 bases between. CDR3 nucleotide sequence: TGTGCCACCAGCAGATTTGCAGCAACTAATGAAAAACTGTTTTTT. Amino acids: CATSRFAATNEKLFF.

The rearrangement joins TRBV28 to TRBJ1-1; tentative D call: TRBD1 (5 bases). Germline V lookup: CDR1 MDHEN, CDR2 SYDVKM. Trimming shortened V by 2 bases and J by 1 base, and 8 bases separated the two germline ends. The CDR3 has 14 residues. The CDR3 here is CASSLAGQNTEAFF. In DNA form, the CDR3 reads TGTGCCAGCAGTTTAGCAGGGCAGAACACTGAAGCTTTCTTT.

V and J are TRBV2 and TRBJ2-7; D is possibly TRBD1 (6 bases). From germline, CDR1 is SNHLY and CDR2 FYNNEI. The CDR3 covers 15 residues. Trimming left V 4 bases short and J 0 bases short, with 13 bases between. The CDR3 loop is CASSGSGVYSYEQYF. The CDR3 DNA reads TGTGCCAGCAGTGGGTCAGGGGTATACTCCTACGAGCAGTACTTC.

CDR3 protein: CAISEGTVNGYTF. CDR3 DNA: TGTGCCATCAGTGAGGGGACAGTAAATGGCTACACCTTC. The chain employs TRBV10-3 and TRBJ1-2; 7 bases fit TRBD1. Germline V gene data show CDR1 as ENHRY and CDR2 as SYGVKD. The CDR3 runs 13 residues. J gave up 6 bases and V 2 bases, and 3 bases lay outside the gene matches.

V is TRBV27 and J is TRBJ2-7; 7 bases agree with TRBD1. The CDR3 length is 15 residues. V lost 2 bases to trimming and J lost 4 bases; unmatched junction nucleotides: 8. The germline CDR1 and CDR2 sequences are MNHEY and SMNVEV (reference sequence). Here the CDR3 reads CASSLAPGTAYEQYF. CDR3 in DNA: TGTGCCAGCAGTTTAGCCCCCGGGACAGCGTACGAGCAGTACTTC.